This TCR beta chain originates from a study of OX40 agonist ivuxolimab in advanced cancers. On the study more broadly: Six ivuxolimab dose levels, 0.01 to 10 mg/kg, were given intravenously every 2 weeks. Each dose-escalation patient presented with hepatocellular carcinoma, melanoma, renal cell or head and neck cancer.

Baseline, cycle 4 day 1, and cycle 7 day 1 were the blood sampling points. Germline assignment: CDR1 SGHTA and CDR2 FQGTGA. This CDR3 region has 16 residues. With 4 bases removed from V and 2 bases from J, the gap between germline ends came to 16 bases. TCRdb keeps only in-frame clones here, not all; method: immunoSEQ multiplex PCR. The repertoire holds 99,000 or so clones, about 92% seen once, with roughly 0.27% in the top ten. V is TRBV7-3 and J is TRBJ2-3; D uncertain. This sequence was found in an adult with an advanced solid tumor such as melanoma, head and neck, liver or kidney cancer. The source material was CD4+ or CD8+ T cells sorted from blood, sampled in a trial of the OX40 agonist ivuxolimab. Here the CDR3 reads CASSSQPRQDTDTQYF. The CDR3 coding sequence is TGTGCCAGCAGCTCACAACCAAGACAAGACACAGATACGCAGTATTTT.